This TCR beta chain originates from a study of T cell repertoires in cytomegalovirus infection. Study in general: Researchers turned to recently identified HLA-C-restricted CMV epitopes as well as well-studied HLA-B-restricted ones. CMV infection and matching HLA type were both indicated by public TCR beta signatures. Study-wide results and limits: Dominating the ex vivo response were HLA-C-restricted CMV-specific TCR beta clonotypes.

TCRdb passed the reads through MiXCR, listing each CDR3 protein once. The sample contains under 850,000 distinct CDR3 sequences, roughly a third of which appear only once. This clonotype was counted ten times or more. Its specificity is not known. Between the trimmed V and J ends, which lost 0 bases and 5 bases, there was a span of 10 bases. CDR1 is SEHNR and CDR2 is FQNEAQ in the germline V gene (reference sequence). The CDR3 loop spans 14 amino acids. The chain combines TRBV7-9 with TRBJ1-1, with D maybe TRBD1 (5 bases). The source of this sequence is a human donor in good health (CMV status not recorded). Some clones in this sample may be carry-over from other donors' samples. Here the sequenced sample was cultured PBMCs, taken from culture after CMV antigen stimulation. The CDR3 reads CASSLAGRGTEAFF. The CDR3 DNA is TGTGCCAGCAGCTTAGCGGGGCGGGGGACTGAAGCTTTCTTT.